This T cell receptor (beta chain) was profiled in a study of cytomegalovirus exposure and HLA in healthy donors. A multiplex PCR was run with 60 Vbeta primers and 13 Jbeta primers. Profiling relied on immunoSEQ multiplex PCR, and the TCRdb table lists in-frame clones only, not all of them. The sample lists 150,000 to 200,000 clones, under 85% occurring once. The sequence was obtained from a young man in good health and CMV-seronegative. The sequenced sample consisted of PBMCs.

The CDR3 bases are TGTGCCAGCAGCCCCAGACGAGTCCAACCGGGAGAAAAACTGTTTTTT. Its protein is CASSPRRVQPGEKLFF. The chain combines TRBV7-8 with TRBJ1-4; D is undetermined. The CDR3 totals 16 residues. Deletions cut 5 bases from V and 8 bases from J, with 21 bases between. Germline assignment: CDR1 SGHVS and CDR2 FQNEAQ.